This T cell receptor (beta chain) is drawn from a study of T cells of healthy individuals (dated by TCRdb to the late 2010s). Library preparation used 5' RACE. Instrument on record: Illumina MiSeq. Using fastp at Q25 and MiXCR, TCRdb reprocessed the public reads and kept productive beta chains. Records with the same CDR3 protein are collapsed into one entry carrying the most frequent genes and DNA. Recorded for this sample are about 96,000 distinct CDR3 sequences; about 16% of them occurred a single time. The ten largest clones capture roughly 6.2% of the sample. This clonotype was counted only a few times. The clone's antigen remains unknown. The record has no base qualities; no much larger clone is one base away. The V and J ends are trimmed by 3 bases and 5 bases, leaving 11 bases between them. CDR1 and CDR2 are read off the germline V gene as SGHRS and YFSETQ. From its cysteine to its phenylalanine, the CDR3 spans 14 amino acids. Here the CDR3 DNA is all that survives: 42 bases in frame from base 1.

The sequence came from a human donor in good health. Recombination joined TRBV5-1 with TRBJ2-2; TRBD2 is possibly the D segment (6 matching bases). In nucleotides, the sequence is TGCGCCAGCAGCTGGGGGGTCCCTACCGGGGAGCTGTTTTTT. The resulting protein is CASSWGVPTGELFF. Full variable domain (CDR3 extended with the reference TRBV5-1 and TRBJ2-2 proteins): KAGVTQTPRYLIKTRGQQVTLSCSPISGHRSVSWYQQTPGQGLQFLFEYFSETQRNKGNFPGRFSGRQFSNSRSEMNVSTLELGDSALYLCASSWGVPTGELFFGEGSRLTVL.